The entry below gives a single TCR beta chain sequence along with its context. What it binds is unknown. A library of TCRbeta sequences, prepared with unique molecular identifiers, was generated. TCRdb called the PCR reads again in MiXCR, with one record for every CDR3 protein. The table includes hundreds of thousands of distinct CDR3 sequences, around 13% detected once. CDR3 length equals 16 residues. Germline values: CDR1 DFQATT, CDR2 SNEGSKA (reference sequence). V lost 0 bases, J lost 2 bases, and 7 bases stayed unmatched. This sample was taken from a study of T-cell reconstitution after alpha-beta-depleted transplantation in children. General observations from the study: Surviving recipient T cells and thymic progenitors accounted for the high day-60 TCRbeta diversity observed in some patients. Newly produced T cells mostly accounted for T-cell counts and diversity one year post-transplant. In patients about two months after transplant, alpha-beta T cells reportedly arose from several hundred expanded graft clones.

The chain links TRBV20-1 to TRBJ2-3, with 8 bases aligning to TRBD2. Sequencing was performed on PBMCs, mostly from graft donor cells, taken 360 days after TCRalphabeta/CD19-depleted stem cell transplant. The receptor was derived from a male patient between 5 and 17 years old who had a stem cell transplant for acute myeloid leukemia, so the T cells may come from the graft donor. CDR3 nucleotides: TGCAGTGCTAGAGAGGGGCTAGCGGGTGACACAGATACGCAGTATTTT. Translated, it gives CSAREGLAGDTDTQYF.